This T cell receptor beta chain was sequenced for a study of OX40 agonist ivuxolimab in advanced cancers. For the study at large: Six ivuxolimab dose levels, 0.01 to 10 mg/kg, were given intravenously every 2 weeks. Overall study findings and caveats: Researchers did not determine the expanded peripheral T cells' antigen specificity. Clonal expansion was seen in CD4+ and CD8+ blood T cells by week 6 at 0.1 to 3.0 mg/kg.

In this sample, this clone turned up a few times. The target antigen is unknown. The CDR3 has 16 amino acids. J was trimmed by 5 bases and V by 4 bases; bases with no gene match: 5. Germline assignment: CDR1 SGHTA and CDR2 FQGNSA. The protocol was immunoSEQ multiplex PCR, while the TCRdb copy is restricted to in-frame clones and leaves out a portion. The table includes approximately 58,000 clones, approximately 91% detected once. This TCR was recovered from an adult with an advanced solid tumor such as melanoma, head and neck, liver or kidney cancer. The rearrangement links TRBV7-2 to TRBJ2-5, with TRBD2 matching 15 bases. Sequenced material: CD4+ or CD8+ T cells sorted from blood, taken in a trial of the OX40 agonist ivuxolimab. The chain's CDR3 is CASSSLGTSGRETQYF. CDR3 DNA: TGTGCCAGCAGCTCACTTGGGACTAGCGGGAGGGAGACCCAGTACTTC.